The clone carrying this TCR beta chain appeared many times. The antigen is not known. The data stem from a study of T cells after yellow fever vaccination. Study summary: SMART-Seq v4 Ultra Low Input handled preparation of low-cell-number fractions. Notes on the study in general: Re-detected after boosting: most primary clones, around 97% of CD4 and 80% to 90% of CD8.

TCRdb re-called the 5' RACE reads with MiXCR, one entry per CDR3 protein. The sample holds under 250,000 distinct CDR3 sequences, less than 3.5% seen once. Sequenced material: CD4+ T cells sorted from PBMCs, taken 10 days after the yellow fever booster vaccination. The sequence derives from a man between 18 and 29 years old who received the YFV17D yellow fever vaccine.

CDR3 in amino acids: CSASRSFGTEAFF. As DNA, the CDR3 is TGCAGTGCTTCCCGTTCTTTCGGAACTGAAGCTTTCTTT. This sequence joins TRBV20-1 and TRBJ1-1; no firm D call. V lost 5 bases, J lost 5 bases, and 15 bases lay in between. CDR3 length: 13 amino acids. The germline gives CDR1 DFQATT, CDR2 SNEGSKA (reference sequence).